The present entry profiles one T cell receptor (beta chain) with its context. The antigen remains unidentified. Assay version v3.0 of immunoSEQ was used, and it was run at survey level. The data were produced by immunoSEQ multiplex PCR, yet TCRdb's version contains in-frame clones alone and is incomplete. The sample has about 43,000 clones; 86% are singletons. The source of the sample is a study of long-term antiretroviral therapy in people with HIV. Study results and caveats: Blood collection from about 2003 to 2017 possibly occurred under older ART regimens. Comparison with controls showed narrower CDR3 length ranges in HIV repertoires. Investigators report no available data on ART adherence, viral resistance or therapy changes.

Every specimen held between roughly 0.85-11 million cryopreserved PBMC. These were thawed and washed before DNA extraction. The sample was unsorted PBMCs, taken 0.1 years before starting antiretroviral therapy. The source of this sequence is a woman aged 45-60 years with HIV.

CDR3 sequence (DNA): TGTGCCAGCAGTTTGTCCCCAGGGGGCCCTGAAGCTTTCTTT. This encodes CASSLSPGGPEAFF. The chain couples TRBV27 to TRBJ1-1; 8 positions agree with TRBD1. CDR1 MNHEY and CDR2 SMNVEV come from the germline V gene (reference sequence). The ends lost 3 bases at V and 6 bases at J; junction bases unmatched: 6. The CDR3 has 14 residues.